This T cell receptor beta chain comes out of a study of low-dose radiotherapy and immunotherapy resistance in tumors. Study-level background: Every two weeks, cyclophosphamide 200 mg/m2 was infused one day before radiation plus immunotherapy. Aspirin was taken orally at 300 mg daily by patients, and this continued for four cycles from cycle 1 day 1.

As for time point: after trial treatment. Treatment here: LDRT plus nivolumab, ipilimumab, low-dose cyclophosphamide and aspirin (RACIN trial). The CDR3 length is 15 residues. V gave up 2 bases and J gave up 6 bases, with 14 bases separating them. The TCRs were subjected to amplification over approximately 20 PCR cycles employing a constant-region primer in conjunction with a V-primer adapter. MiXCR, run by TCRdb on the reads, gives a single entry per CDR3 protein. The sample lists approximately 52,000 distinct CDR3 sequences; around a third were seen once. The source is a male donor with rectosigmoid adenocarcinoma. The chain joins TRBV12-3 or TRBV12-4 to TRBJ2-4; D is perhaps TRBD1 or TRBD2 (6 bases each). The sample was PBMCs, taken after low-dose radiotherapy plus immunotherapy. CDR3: CASSLLQGGGNIQYF. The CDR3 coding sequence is TGTGCCAGCAGTTTATTACAGGGAGGCGGAAACATTCAGTACTTC.